The sequence of this TCR beta chain was determined in a study of human T cells and chemical hapten exposure. Findings and limits, study-wide: The formation of large CDR3 similarity clusters by expanded TCRs significantly exceeded that of controls.

The time point is: pre-sensitization, week 0. The sample's treatment: therapeutic diphenylcyclopropenone sensitization with weekly scalp DPC. Blood, whole and unfractionated, served as the source for total RNA extraction. Unique molecular identifiers were linked by the library to individual cDNA molecules. As processed by the authors: Counts of TCRs in each sample centred on a median of about 96,000 and extended from approximately 21,000 to 630,000. TCRdb recomputed calls from the RACE reads with MiXCR, one row per CDR3 protein. These V and J calls rely on TCRdb rather than the paper's analysis. The sample records roughly 80,000 distinct CDR3 sequences, 12% to 15% being singletons. The CDR3 is 16 residues long. V lost 4 bases, J lost 2 bases, and 18 bases lay in between. CDR1 and CDR2 from the germline V gene are SGHRS and YFSETQ. There are a few counts of this clonotype. Its antigen is currently unknown.

The gene calls are TRBV5-1 and TRBJ2-5; D is unresolved. Sequenced here: whole blood, sampled in connection with sensitization to the hapten diphenylcyclopropenone (DPC). The clonotype comes from a woman in her forties or fifties with alopecia areata. Some clones in this sample may be carry-over from other donors' samples. CDR3 protein: CASSAAFGVRQETQYF. The CDR3 DNA reads as TGCGCCAGCAGCGCCGCTTTCGGAGTCAGACAAGAGACCCAGTACTTC.